These T cell receptor beta chains were read from a single sample in a study of CD8 T cells in Susac syndrome. In TCRdb, the immunoSEQ multiplex PCR reads were re-called with MiXCR into one record per CDR3 protein. The top ten hold around 0.3% of the sample, which has 100,000 to 150,000 distinct CDR3 sequences, approximately 95% seen once. Sample: CD8+ T cells from PBMCs. All receptors come from a human donor with multiple sclerosis. Each CDR3 is given with its conserved first and last residue. A D gene is named only where the DNA matches it firmly. Part of the rows lack a size; the others show once, few, many or a class for expanded clones.

CDR3aa: CASSQHPSEQYF
CDR3nt: TGTGCCAGCAGCCAACACCCCTCCGAGCAGTACTTC
j_gene: TRBJ2-7
abundance: once
v_gene: TRBV3-1
d_gene: NA

CDR3aa: CASSPRGVLQETQYF
CDR3nt: TGTGCCAGCAGTCCCCGGGGGGTTTTACAAGAGACCCAGTACTTC
j_gene: TRBJ2-5
abundance: NA
v_gene: TRBV6-5
d_gene: TRBD2

CDR3aa: CASSSGQGVYGYTF
CDR3nt: TGTGCCAGCAGCTCCGGACAGGGCGTCTATGGCTACACCTTC
j_gene: TRBJ1-2
abundance: NA
v_gene: TRBV7-3
d_gene: TRBD1

CDR3aa: CASSSPPGTGVLEAFF
CDR3nt: TGTGCCAGCAGCTCTCCCCCCGGGACAGGAGTTCTTGAAGCTTTCTTT
j_gene: TRBJ1-1
abundance: NA
v_gene: TRBV7-9
d_gene: TRBD1

CDR3aa: CSAPWAGTEAFF
CDR3nt: TGCAGTGCCCCATGGGCAGGCACTGAAGCTTTCTTT
j_gene: TRBJ1-1
abundance: NA
v_gene: TRBV20-1
d_gene: NA

CDR3aa: CASSQKPGFYNTEAFF
CDR3nt: TGCGCCAGCAGCCAAAAACCGGGGTTTTATAACACTGAAGCTTTCTTT
j_gene: TRBJ1-1
abundance: NA
v_gene: TRBV4-1
d_gene: NA

CDR3aa: CASRGSIGGEQFF
CDR3nt: TGTGCCAGCAGGGGGAGTATTGGGGGTGAGCAGTTCTTC
j_gene: TRBJ2-1
abundance: NA
v_gene: TRBV9
d_gene: NA

CDR3aa: CASSPTGSSYEQYF
CDR3nt: TGTGCCAGCTCACCAACCGGGAGCTCCTACGAGCAGTACTTC
j_gene: TRBJ2-7
abundance: NA
v_gene: TRBV18
d_gene: NA

CDR3aa: CASGVKQPQHF
CDR3nt: TGTGCCAGCGGGGTTAAGCAGCCCCAGCATTTT
j_gene: TRBJ1-5
abundance: NA
v_gene: TRBV27
d_gene: NA

CDR3aa: CASSLANSHAGPHQETQYF
CDR3nt: TGTGCCAGCAGCTTGGCCAACAGCCACGCGGGCCCACATCAAGAGACCCAGTACTTC
j_gene: TRBJ2-5
abundance: NA
v_gene: TRBV5-6
d_gene: NA

CDR3aa: CASRRDNEQFF
CDR3nt: TGTGCCAGCCGTAGAGACAATGAGCAGTTCTTC
j_gene: TRBJ2-1
abundance: once
v_gene: TRBV9
d_gene: NA

CDR3aa: CASSQEPGWGYGYTF
CDR3nt: TGCGCCAGCAGCCAAGAGCCAGGATGGGGCTATGGCTACACCTTC
j_gene: TRBJ1-2
abundance: NA
v_gene: TRBV4-1
d_gene: NA

CDR3aa: CASSARLAGGRYNEQFF
CDR3nt: TGTGCCAGCAGCGCAAGACTAGCGGGGGGGCGCTACAATGAGCAGTTCTTC
j_gene: TRBJ2-1
abundance: NA
v_gene: TRBV7-2
d_gene: TRBD2

CDR3aa: CASSVGGRNIQYF
CDR3nt: TGTGCCAGCAGCGTGGGAGGGAGGAACATTCAGTACTTC
j_gene: TRBJ2-4
abundance: NA
v_gene: TRBV9
d_gene: TRBD2

CDR3aa: CASSLGRLEQFF
CDR3nt: TGTGCCAGCAGCTTAGGGCGTCTAGAGCAGTTCTTC
j_gene: TRBJ2-1
abundance: NA
v_gene: TRBV7-2
d_gene: NA

CDR3aa: CASSLVWTSGNTGELFF
CDR3nt: TGTGCCAGCAGCTTGGTTTGGACTAGCGGGAACACCGGGGAGCTGTTTTTT
j_gene: TRBJ2-2
abundance: NA
v_gene: TRBV5-6
d_gene: TRBD2

CDR3aa: CASSFKGRSEQYF
CDR3nt: TGTGCCAGCAGCTTTAAGGGTCGGAGCGAGCAGTACTTC
j_gene: TRBJ2-7
abundance: NA
v_gene: TRBV13
d_gene: NA

CDR3aa: CAWNDRSSYNEQFF
CDR3nt: TGTGCCTGGAACGACAGGAGCTCCTACAATGAGCAGTTCTTC
j_gene: TRBJ2-1
abundance: NA
v_gene: TRBV30
d_gene: NA